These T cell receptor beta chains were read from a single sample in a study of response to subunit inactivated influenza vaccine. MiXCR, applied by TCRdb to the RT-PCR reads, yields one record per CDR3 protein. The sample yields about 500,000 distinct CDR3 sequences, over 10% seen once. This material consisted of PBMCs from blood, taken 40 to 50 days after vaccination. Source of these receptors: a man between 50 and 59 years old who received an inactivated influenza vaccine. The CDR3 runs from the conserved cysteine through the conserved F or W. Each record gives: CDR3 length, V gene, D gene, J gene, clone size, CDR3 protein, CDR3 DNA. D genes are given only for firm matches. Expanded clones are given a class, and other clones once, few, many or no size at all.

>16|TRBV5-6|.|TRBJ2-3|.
CASSLMGGGHTDTQYF
TGTGCCAGCAGCTTGATGGGGGGAGGCCACACAGATACGCAGTATTTT
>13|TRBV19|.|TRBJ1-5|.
CASSTGESQPQHF
TGTGCCAGTAGTACGGGAGAGAGTCAGCCCCAGCATTTT
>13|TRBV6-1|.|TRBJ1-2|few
CASRDGINYGYTF
TGTGCCAGCAGGGACGGCATTAACTATGGCTACACCTTC
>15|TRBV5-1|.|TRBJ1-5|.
CASSPGDYSNQPQHF
TGCGCCAGCAGCCCCGGGGATTATAGCAATCAGCCCCAGCATTTT
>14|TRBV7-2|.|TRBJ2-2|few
CASSPPRVPGELFF
TGTGCCAGCAGCCCCCCCCGGGTCCCCGGGGAGCTGTTTTTT
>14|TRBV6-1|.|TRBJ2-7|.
CASSWTRGSYEQYF
TGTGCCAGCAGCTGGACGCGCGGATCCTACGAGCAGTACTTC
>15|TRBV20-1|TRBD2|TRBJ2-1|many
CSARAAAGAYNEQFF
TGCAGTGCTAGAGCGGCAGCGGGGGCGTACAATGAGCAGTTCTTC
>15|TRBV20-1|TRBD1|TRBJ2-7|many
CSARPGTEISYEQYF
TGCAGTGCTAGACCCGGGACAGAGATTTCCTACGAGCAGTACTTC
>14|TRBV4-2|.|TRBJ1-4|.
CASSHGGVGEKLFF
TGTGCCAGCAGCCACGGGGGAGTTGGCGAAAAACTGTTTTTT
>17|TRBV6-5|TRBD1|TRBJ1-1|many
CASSYVPGQGMNTEAFF
TGTGCCAGCAGTTACGTCCCGGGACAGGGAATGAACACTGAAGCTTTCTTT
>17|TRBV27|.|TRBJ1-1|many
CASSELGRQRMNTEAFF
TGTGCCAGCTCAGAGTTGGGAAGACAGAGGATGAACACTGAAGCTTTCTTT
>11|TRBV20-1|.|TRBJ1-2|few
CSARRDTGYTF
TGCAGTGCTAGAAGGGACACTGGCTACACCTTC
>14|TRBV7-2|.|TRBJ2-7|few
CASSFTWGDYEQYF
TGTGCCAGCAGCTTTACTTGGGGTGACTACGAGCAGTACTTC
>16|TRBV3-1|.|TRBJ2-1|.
CASSLLPGEKDNEQFF
TGTGCCAGCAGCCTCCTACCAGGGGAAAAAGACAATGAGCAGTTCTTC
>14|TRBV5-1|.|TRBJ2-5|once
CASGPGRGRETQYF
TGCGCCAGCGGCCCCGGAAGGGGGAGAGAGACCCAGTACTTC